The rows below give T cell receptor beta chains drawn from one sample of a study of PD-L1 blockade in urothelial cancer. The assay was immunoSEQ multiplex PCR, and TCRdb's table has in-frame clones only and misses some. The sample shows 45,000 to 55,000 clones, more than 75% of them seen only once. Here the sequenced sample was PBMCs, taken around atezolizumab (anti-PD-L1) treatment. These receptors originate from a man aged 60 to 75 with urothelial cancer. Each CDR3 is given with its conserved first and last residue. The D gene is left open where the match is weak. Part of the rows lack a size; the others show once, few, many or a class for expanded clones.

V gene,J gene,clone size,D gene,CDR3 DNA,CDR3 protein
TRBV10-3,TRBJ1-1,NA,NA,TGTGCCATCAGTGTCGCTTGGGGAGATGAAGCTTTCTTT,CAISVAWGDEAFF
TRBV18,TRBJ2-2,NA,TRBD2,TGTGCCAGCTCATCCCAACCGCAGCGGGTAGCGGGGTTTGCCGGGGAGCTGTTTTTT,CASSSQPQRVAGFAGELFF
TRBV5-4,TRBJ1-5,NA,TRBD1,TGTGCCAGCAGCTTGGACAGGGGAGTGAATCAGCCCCAGCATTTT,CASSLDRGVNQPQHF
TRBV9,TRBJ1-6,NA,NA,TGTGCCAGCAGCCCCCGGGAGGCCTCCTATAATTCACCCCTCCACTTT,CASSPREASYNSPLHF
TRBV7-6,TRBJ2-2,NA,NA,TGTGCCAGCAGCCCCCAGGGGGGTGAGAACACCGGGGAGCTGTTTTTT,CASSPQGGENTGELFF
TRBV2,TRBJ2-7,NA,TRBD2,TGTGCCAGCATGCGGGGGAGCTCCTACGAGCAGTACTTC,CASMRGSSYEQYF
TRBV19,TRBJ2-2,NA,TRBD2,TGTGCCAGTAGTATCCCTCGGGGGGGGATGGACACCGGGGAGCTGTTTTTT,CASSIPRGGMDTGELFF
TRBV18,TRBJ2-2,NA,NA,TGTGCCAGCTCCCTTATAAGGATAGAGGGCACCGGGGAGCTGTTTTTT,CASSLIRIEGTGELFF
TRBV30,TRBJ1-2,NA,TRBD1,TGTGCCTGGGTTCGACAGGGCAACTATGGCTACACCTTC,CAWVRQGNYGYTF
TRBV5-1,TRBJ2-7,NA,TRBD1,TGCGCCAGCAGCTTGTCGCGGACAGGGCCCTCCTACGAGCAGTACTTC,CASSLSRTGPSYEQYF
TRBV4-2,TRBJ2-1,NA,TRBD2,TGTGCTTCGGGAGGCTACAATGAGCAGTTCTTC,CASGGYNEQFF
TRBV2,TRBJ2-2,NA,NA,TGTGCCAGCAGTCCTGAGTTAACCGGGGAGCTGTTTTTT,CASSPELTGELFF
TRBV7-2,TRBJ2-1,NA,TRBD1,TGTGCCAGCAGCCCTCGGACAGGCTACAATGAGCAGTTCTTC,CASSPRTGYNEQFF
TRBV9,TRBJ2-2,NA,TRBD1,TGTGCCAGCAGCGGGCTAGGACAGGGTCCCACCGGGGAGCTGTTTTTT,CASSGLGQGPTGELFF
TRBV10-3,TRBJ1-2,few,TRBD1,TGTGCCATTGGACAGGGGACCTATGGCTACACCTTC,CAIGQGTYGYTF
TRBV4-1,TRBJ2-1,NA,TRBD1,TGCGCCAGCAGCCAAGAGAGACAGGGTAGCTACAATGAGCAGTTCTTC,CASSQERQGSYNEQFF
TRBV5-1,TRBJ1-1,NA,NA,TGCGCCAGCAGCCGAAGTTCTATCAGGGGTAGAGGGACTGAAGCTTTCTTT,CASSRSSIRGRGTEAFF
TRBV6-1,TRBJ2-7,once,TRBD2,TGTGCCAGCACAAATCGGGGCGGGGGGGCCTACGAGCAGTACTTC,CASTNRGGGAYEQYF
TRBV9,TRBJ2-3,NA,TRBD2,TGTGCCAGCAGCATTCGGACTAGCGGGAGAGATACGCAGTATTTT,CASSIRTSGRDTQYF
TRBV5-1,TRBJ2-3,once,TRBD2,TGCGCCAGCAGCTTGGCCTCCGGGGGGTGGGCAGATACGCAGTATTTT,CASSLASGGWADTQYF
TRBV5-1,TRBJ1-2,NA,TRBD1,TGCGCCAGCAGCCCAGGGTTCCCGTTAGACAGGGGCTATGGCTACACCTTC,CASSPGFPLDRGYGYTF
TRBV7-2,TRBJ2-7,NA,NA,TGTGCCAGCAGCTCCACAGGGTTTAATGGGGAGCAGTACTTC,CASSSTGFNGEQYF
TRBV12-5,TRBJ2-1,NA,NA,TGTGCTAGTGGTTCCTCCCTGGCGGGGGCGGGCTCCTACAATGAGCAGTTCTTC,CASGSSLAGAGSYNEQFF
TRBV11-3,TRBJ2-5,NA,TRBD1,TGTGCCAGCAGCTTAGTGCCGTGGGGACAGAAAGAGACCCAGTACTTC,CASSLVPWGQKETQYF
TRBV2,TRBJ1-2,NA,NA,TGTGCCAGCAGTGAGGGAGGGGTGTATGGCTACACCTTC,CASSEGGVYGYTF
TRBV7-3,TRBJ2-5,NA,TRBD2,TGTGCCAGCAGACCAGGGACTAGCGGGGGGCAAGAGACCCAGTACTTC,CASRPGTSGGQETQYF
TRBV7-9,TRBJ1-5,once,NA,TGTGCCAGCAGCCCGGAGGTCAGCAATCAGCCCCAGCATTTT,CASSPEVSNQPQHF
TRBV25-1,TRBJ2-2,NA,NA,TGTGCCAGCAGTGAATTTGCAGCGAACACCGGGGAGCTGTTTTTT,CASSEFAANTGELFF
TRBV11-2,TRBJ1-2,NA,TRBD1,TGTGCCAGCAGCTTTACACAGGGGATTAACTATGGCTACACCTTC,CASSFTQGINYGYTF
TRBV27,TRBJ1-5,NA,NA,TGTGCCAGCAGTTTTTTACGGACGGGACAGCCCCAGCATTTT,CASSFLRTGQPQHF
TRBV28,TRBJ1-1,NA,NA,TGTGCCAGCACTATCTCCGGCACTGAAGCTTTCTTT,CASTISGTEAFF
TRBV9,TRBJ2-7,NA,NA,TGTGCCAGCACGGCGGATTCACGGGGCGAGCAGTACTTC,CASTADSRGEQYF
TRBV29-1,TRBJ2-3,NA,NA,TGCAGCGGAGGACACGGGGGAATCTCTAGCACAGATACGCAGTATTTT,CSGGHGGISSTDTQYF
TRBV7-3,TRBJ2-1,NA,TRBD1,TGTGCCAGCAGCTCGGACAGGGGCTCCTACAATGAGCAGTTCTTC,CASSSDRGSYNEQFF
TRBV19,TRBJ1-2,NA,NA,TGTGCCAGTAGTATGGTATCAACCGCGAATGGCTACACCTTC,CASSMVSTANGYTF
TRBV9,TRBJ2-1,once,TRBD2,TGTGCCAGCAGCGTATTAGCGGGGGTGAACAATGAGCAGTTCTTC,CASSVLAGVNNEQFF
TRBV7-2,TRBJ2-6,NA,NA,TGTGCCAGCAGAAATCAGGGAACTGGGGCCAACGTCCTGACTTTC,CASRNQGTGANVLTF
TRBV4-1,TRBJ1-5,NA,TRBD1,TGCGCCAGCAGCCTAGGGGGCGCGGGGCAGCCCCAGCATTTT,CASSLGGAGQPQHF
TRBV6-1,TRBJ1-5,NA,NA,TGTGCCAGCGGGATGGAGGGCAATCAGCCCCAGCATTTT,CASGMEGNQPQHF
TRBV5-1,TRBJ2-2,NA,TRBD2,TGCGCCACCCAGAGGGTGACTAGCGACACCGGGGAGCTGTTTTTT,CATQRVTSDTGELFF
TRBV7-2,TRBJ1-5,NA,NA,TGTGCCAGCAGCCCGCAGGGAAATCAGCCCCAGCATTTT,CASSPQGNQPQHF
TRBV4-3,TRBJ1-2,NA,TRBD1,TGCGCCAGCAGCCAAGTGGGACAGGGGTTAGTGTTTCTAGGCTACACCTTC,CASSQVGQGLVFLGYTF
TRBV14,TRBJ1-6,NA,NA,TGTGCCAGCAGCCAAGCCCAGGGTGCTGACTCCTATAATTCACCCCTCCACTTT,CASSQAQGADSYNSPLHF
TRBV29-1,TRBJ2-7,NA,TRBD1,TGCAGCGTTGTCGGGACAGGGACGTCCTACGAGCAGTACTTC,CSVVGTGTSYEQYF
TRBV5-4,TRBJ2-2,few,TRBD2,TGTGCCAGCAGCTCAGGGTCCGGGAGGGCCGGGGAGCTGTTTTTT,CASSSGSGRAGELFF
TRBV20-1,TRBJ1-2,once,TRBD1,TGCAGTGCTGGGGACAGGGTCGGCTACACCTTC,CSAGDRVGYTF
TRBV29-1,TRBJ2-5,NA,NA,TGCAGCGTTGAACGCGGGGCCAGTGAAGAGACCCAGTACTTC,CSVERGASEETQYF
TRBV6-1,TRBJ2-3,NA,TRBD2,TGTGCCAGCAGTGAAATGACTAGCGGCCTACCTCTTACGCAGTATTTT,CASSEMTSGLPLTQYF
TRBV15,TRBJ1-2,once,TRBD1,TGTGCCACCAGCAGCAACCGGGACAGTTATGGCTACACCTTC,CATSSNRDSYGYTF